These T cell receptor beta chains were read from a single sample in a study of blood T cell repertoires in COVID-19. Only in-frame clones appear in the TCRdb table, and some are missing; sequencing was by immunoSEQ multiplex PCR. The sample gives 80,000 to 95,000 clones, around 76% of which show up once; about 20% is in the top ten. Sequenced: peripheral blood. The source is a woman older than 75 with active or convalescent COVID-19. The CDR3 runs from the conserved cysteine through the conserved F or W. Fields, in order: clone size, D gene, V gene, J gene, CDR3 protein, CDR3 DNA. The D gene is left open where the match is weak. Clone size, where shown, is once, few, many, or a class for clones that have expanded.

clone_size: .; d_call: TRBD1; v_call: TRBV27; j_call: TRBJ1-6; cdr3_aa: CASSTRQGQSSPLHF; cdr3_nt: TGTGCCAGCAGCACTCGACAGGGGCAGTCTTCACCCCTCCACTTT
clone_size: .; d_call: .; v_call: TRBV21-1; j_call: TRBJ1-2; cdr3_aa: CAGGLRFKDYRDRGLLYGYTF; cdr3_nt: TGTGCCGGGGGCCTCCGATTTAAAGATTATAGGGACAGGGGGCTTCTCTATGGCTACACCTTC
clone_size: few; d_call: TRBD1; v_call: TRBV5-4; j_call: TRBJ2-2; cdr3_aa: CASSLPAGGTGELFF; cdr3_nt: TGTGCCAGCAGCCTGCCCGCAGGGGGCACCGGGGAGCTGTTTTTT
clone_size: .; d_call: TRBD1; v_call: TRBV2; j_call: TRBJ1-2; cdr3_aa: CAHRTGANYGYTF; cdr3_nt: TGTGCCCATAGGACAGGGGCAAATTATGGCTACACCTTC
clone_size: .; d_call: .; v_call: TRBV3-1/TRBV3-2; j_call: TRBJ2-1; cdr3_aa: CASSQDQGAEQFF; cdr3_nt: TGTGCCAGCAGCCAAGATCAAGGAGCTGAGCAGTTCTTC
clone_size: .; d_call: .; v_call: TRBV10-2; j_call: TRBJ2-5; cdr3_aa: CASSDPDSTDGGQETQYF; cdr3_nt: TGCGCCAGCAGTGACCCAGACTCGACAGACGGCGGCCAAGAGACCCAGTACTTC
clone_size: .; d_call: TRBD1; v_call: TRBV2; j_call: TRBJ1-6; cdr3_aa: CASSADRPYNSPLHF; cdr3_nt: TGTGCCAGCAGTGCGGACAGGCCCTATAATTCACCCCTCCACTTT
clone_size: few; d_call: .; v_call: TRBV7-2; j_call: TRBJ1-6; cdr3_aa: CASSSEGGVNSPLHF; cdr3_nt: TGTGCCAGCAGCTCCGAGGGAGGGGTCAACTCACCCCTCCACTTT
clone_size: .; d_call: .; v_call: TRBV27; j_call: TRBJ2-1; cdr3_aa: CASTPNWRIGLDEQFF; cdr3_nt: TGTGCCAGCACCCCTAACTGGCGAATTGGGCTGGATGAGCAGTTCTTC
clone_size: few; d_call: TRBD2; v_call: TRBV7-6; j_call: TRBJ2-5; cdr3_aa: CASSFGGGQETQYF; cdr3_nt: TGTGCCAGCAGCTTCGGCGGGGGACAAGAGACCCAGTACTTC
clone_size: .; d_call: TRBD1; v_call: TRBV29-1; j_call: TRBJ2-1; cdr3_aa: CSVDRGRWNEQFF; cdr3_nt: TGCAGCGTCGACAGGGGGCGGTGGAATGAGCAGTTCTTC
clone_size: few; d_call: TRBD1; v_call: TRBV19; j_call: TRBJ1-1; cdr3_aa: CASSKPGQGFRFAEAFF; cdr3_nt: TGTGCCAGTAGTAAACCGGGACAGGGGTTTCGGTTCGCTGAAGCTTTCTTT
clone_size: .; d_call: .; v_call: TRBV5-1; j_call: TRBJ2-5; cdr3_aa: CASSDTRRQETQYF; cdr3_nt: TGCGCCAGCAGCGACACTAGAAGGCAAGAGACCCAGTACTTC
clone_size: .; d_call: .; v_call: TRBV14; j_call: TRBJ1-2; cdr3_aa: CASSLGPQGGYTF; cdr3_nt: TGTGCCAGCAGCCTCGGGCCCCAGGGTGGCTACACCTTC
clone_size: .; d_call: .; v_call: TRBV24-1; j_call: TRBJ2-1; cdr3_aa: CATSGTQGRGSNEQFF; cdr3_nt: TGTGCCACCAGTGGCACACAGGGCCGGGGTAGCAATGAGCAGTTCTTC
clone_size: .; d_call: .; v_call: TRBV7-3; j_call: TRBJ2-7; cdr3_aa: CASSPGGGSEQYF; cdr3_nt: TGTGCCAGCAGCCCCGGGGGAGGTTCGGAGCAGTACTTC
clone_size: .; d_call: .; v_call: TRBV6-5; j_call: TRBJ1-5; cdr3_aa: CASSTGQGSPQHF; cdr3_nt: TGTGCCAGCAGTACCGGGCAGGGATCACCCCAGCATTTT
clone_size: once; d_call: .; v_call: TRBV10-1; j_call: TRBJ2-7; cdr3_aa: CASSGSGNEQYF; cdr3_nt: TGCGCCAGCAGTGGGTCCGGGAACGAGCAGTACTTC
clone_size: .; d_call: TRBD1; v_call: TRBV3-1/TRBV3-2; j_call: TRBJ1-1; cdr3_aa: CASSQRGWDRGRRAFF; cdr3_nt: TGTGCCAGCAGCCAGAGGGGGTGGGACAGGGGGCGTAGAGCTTTCTTT
clone_size: once; d_call: .; v_call: TRBV18; j_call: TRBJ1-3; cdr3_aa: CASSPSGSSGNTIYF; cdr3_nt: TGTGCCAGCTCACCGTCAGGGTCCTCTGGAAACACCATATATTTT
clone_size: .; d_call: .; v_call: TRBV6-5; j_call: TRBJ1-1; cdr3_aa: CAHEGPGAQTEAFF; cdr3_nt: TGTGCCCACGAGGGCCCAGGGGCGCAGACTGAAGCTTTCTTT
clone_size: .; d_call: .; v_call: TRBV7-8; j_call: TRBJ1-1; cdr3_aa: CASSLAALPRAFF; cdr3_nt: TGTGCCAGCAGCTTAGCGGCCCTTCCCAGAGCTTTCTTT
clone_size: few; d_call: .; v_call: TRBV6-2/TRBV6-3; j_call: TRBJ2-1; cdr3_aa: CASSYLPPAYRGASEQFF; cdr3_nt: TGTGCCAGCAGTTACCTACCCCCGGCTTACCGGGGGGCCAGTGAGCAGTTCTTC
clone_size: .; d_call: .; v_call: TRBV28; j_call: TRBJ2-3; cdr3_aa: CASSGPRLSLADTQYF; cdr3_nt: TGTGCCAGCAGTGGGCCCCGCCTTTCGTTGGCAGATACGCAGTATTTT
clone_size: .; d_call: TRBD2; v_call: TRBV7-7; j_call: TRBJ2-1; cdr3_aa: CASSQTSGGEQFF; cdr3_nt: TGTGCTAGCAGCCAGACTAGCGGGGGTGAGCAGTTCTTC
clone_size: .; d_call: .; v_call: TRBV27; j_call: TRBJ1-4; cdr3_aa: CASSPLIGTRDEKLFF; cdr3_nt: TGTGCCAGCAGTCCACTGATCGGGACACGGGATGAAAAACTGTTTTTT
clone_size: .; d_call: .; v_call: TRBV14; j_call: TRBJ1-1; cdr3_aa: CASSQLIGTEAFF; cdr3_nt: TGTGCCAGCAGCCAACTGATCGGCACTGAAGCTTTCTTT
clone_size: .; d_call: TRBD1; v_call: TRBV7-2; j_call: TRBJ2-5; cdr3_aa: CASSLIRGRETQYF; cdr3_nt: TGTGCCAGCAGCTTAATCAGGGGGCGGGAGACCCAGTACTTC
clone_size: few; d_call: TRBD1; v_call: TRBV6-2/TRBV6-3; j_call: TRBJ2-1; cdr3_aa: CASSYAGGGQFF; cdr3_nt: TGTGCCAGCAGTTACGCAGGGGGTGGGCAGTTCTTC